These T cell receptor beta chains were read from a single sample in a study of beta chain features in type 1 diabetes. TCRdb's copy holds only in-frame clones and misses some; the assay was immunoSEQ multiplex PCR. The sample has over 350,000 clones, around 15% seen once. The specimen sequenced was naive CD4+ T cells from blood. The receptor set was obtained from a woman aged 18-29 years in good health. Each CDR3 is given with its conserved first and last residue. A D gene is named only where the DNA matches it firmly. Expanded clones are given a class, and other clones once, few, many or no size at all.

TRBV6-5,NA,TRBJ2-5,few,TGTGCCAGCAGTTTACCAGGGTCAGAGACCCAGTACTTC,CASSLPGSETQYF
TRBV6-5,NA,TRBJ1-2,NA,TGTGCCAGCAGTTCCGAGTCCGCGGGGGCTCCCTATGGCTACACCTTC,CASSSESAGAPYGYTF
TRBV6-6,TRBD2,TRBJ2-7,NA,TGTGCCAGCAGATACGGACTAGGGGAGCAGTACTTC,CASRYGLGEQYF
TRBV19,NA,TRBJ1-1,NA,TGTGCCAGTAGTGGACAGCGGAGAAACACTGAAGCTTTCTTT,CASSGQRRNTEAFF
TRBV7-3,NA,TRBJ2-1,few,TGTGCCAGCAGCTCCGCCGGTAGCTCCTACAATGAGCAGTTCTTC,CASSSAGSSYNEQFF
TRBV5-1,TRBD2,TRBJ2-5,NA,TGCGCCAGCAGCCTCGGGACTAGCGGAGAGACCCAGTACTTC,CASSLGTSGETQYF
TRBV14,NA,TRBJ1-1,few,TGTGCCAGCAGCCCCAGGGTTTCAGCTGAAGCTTTCTTT,CASSPRVSAEAFF
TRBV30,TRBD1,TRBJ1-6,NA,TGTGCCTGGACCGGACAGGGTGGCTCACCCCTCCACTTT,CAWTGQGGSPLHF
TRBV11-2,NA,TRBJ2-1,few,TGTGCCAGCGGCGACACAGGGAGCAATGAGCAGTTCTTC,CASGDTGSNEQFF
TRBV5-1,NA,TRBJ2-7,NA,TGCGCCAGCAGCTCGAGGGGGTCCTACGAGCAGTACTTC,CASSSRGSYEQYF
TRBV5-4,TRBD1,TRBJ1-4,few,TGTGCCAGCAGCTTTTCGGGACAGGGGAATGAAAAACTGTTTTTT,CASSFSGQGNEKLFF
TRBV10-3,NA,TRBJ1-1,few,TGTGCCATCAGTGAGGGATTACAGCCAGAAGCTTTCTTT,CAISEGLQPEAFF
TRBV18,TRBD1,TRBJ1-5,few,TGTGCCAGCTCACAGTCGGGACAGTACAATCAGCCCCAGCATTTT,CASSQSGQYNQPQHF
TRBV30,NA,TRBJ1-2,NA,TGTGCCTGGACCAGCGGGTATGGCTACACCTTC,CAWTSGYGYTF
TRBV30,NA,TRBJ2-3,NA,TGTGCCTGGACCGGGTCAGATACGCAGTATTTT,CAWTGSDTQYF
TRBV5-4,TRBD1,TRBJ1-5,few,TGTGCCAGCAGCTCCTCCGGACAGGGCAATCAGCCCCAGCATTTT,CASSSSGQGNQPQHF
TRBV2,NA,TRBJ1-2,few,TGTGCCAGCAGTGAACGGCGCAGGGCCGGCGGCTACACCTTC,CASSERRRAGGYTF
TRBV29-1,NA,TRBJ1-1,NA,TGCAGCGCTACGCTAGTGAACACTGAAGCTTTCTTT,CSATLVNTEAFF
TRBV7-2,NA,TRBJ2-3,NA,TGTGCCAGCAGCCCCCCGAGACCAGGCCGGGATACGCAGTATTTT,CASSPPRPGRDTQYF
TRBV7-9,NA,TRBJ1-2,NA,TGTGCCAGCAGCTTAAGGGACATCCTTGGATATGGCTACACCTTC,CASSLRDILGYGYTF
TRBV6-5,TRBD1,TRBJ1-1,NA,TGTGCCAGCAGTTACCGCGAGGGTGGGACAGGAGGAGCTTTCTTT,CASSYREGGTGGAFF
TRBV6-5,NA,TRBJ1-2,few,TGTGCCAGCAGTTCGGGGACTGAGAACTATGGCTACACCTTC,CASSSGTENYGYTF
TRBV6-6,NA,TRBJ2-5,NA,TGTGCCAGCAGTCCGGTGGAGACCCAGTACTTC,CASSPVETQYF
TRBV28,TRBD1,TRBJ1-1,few,TGTGCCAGCAGTCCCAGGGGGCCGGGGGCTTTCTTT,CASSPRGPGAFF
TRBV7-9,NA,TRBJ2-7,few,TGTGCCAGCAGCTTAGTAACTGACGAGCAGTACTTC,CASSLVTDEQYF
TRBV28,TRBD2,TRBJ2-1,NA,TGTGCCAGCAGCCCGGGACTAGGGTACAATGAGCAGTTCTTC,CASSPGLGYNEQFF
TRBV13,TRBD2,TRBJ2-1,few,TGTGCCAGCAGCGTCACCGGGACTAGCGGGAGGAATGAGCAGTTCTTC,CASSVTGTSGRNEQFF
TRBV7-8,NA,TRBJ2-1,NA,TGTGCCAGCAGCTTAATGGGGGGAGAAACCTACAATGAGCAGTTCTTC,CASSLMGGETYNEQFF
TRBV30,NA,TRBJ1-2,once,TGTGCCTGGAGCAATTCCCAGGGTAGCGGCTACACCTTC,CAWSNSQGSGYTF
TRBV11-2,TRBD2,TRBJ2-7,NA,TGTGCCAGCAGCACAAGGACTAGCGGGAGTATCGACGAGCAGTACTTC,CASSTRTSGSIDEQYF
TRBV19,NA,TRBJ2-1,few,TGTGCCAGTCGGTCGCCCGGGAGAGCATACAATGAGCAGTTCTTC,CASRSPGRAYNEQFF
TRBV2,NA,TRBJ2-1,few,TGTGCCAGCAGCCCGTACAATGAGCAGTTCTTC,CASSPYNEQFF
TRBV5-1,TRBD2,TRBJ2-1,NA,TGCGCCAGCAGCTTGTCGTTAGCGGGAGTCGGTGAGCAGTTCTTC,CASSLSLAGVGEQFF
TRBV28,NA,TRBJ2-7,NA,TGTGCCAGCAGTCTCCCGGGCTACGAGCAGTACTTC,CASSLPGYEQYF
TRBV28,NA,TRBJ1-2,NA,TGTGCCAGCAGTTTCGGCAGGGCGGATGGCTACACCTTC,CASSFGRADGYTF
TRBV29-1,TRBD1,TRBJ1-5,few,TGCAGCGTCAAGGACAGGAATAATTTACAGCCCCAGCATTTT,CSVKDRNNLQPQHF
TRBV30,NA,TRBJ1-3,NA,TGTGCCTGGAGCGGCGACTTCTCTGGAAACACCATATATTTT,CAWSGDFSGNTIYF
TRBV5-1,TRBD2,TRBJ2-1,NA,TGCGCCAGCAGCTTGGGGACTAGTTCCAATGAGCAGTTCTTC,CASSLGTSSNEQFF
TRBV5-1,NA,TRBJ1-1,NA,TGCGCCAGCTCCGCTGACAGCTACAACACTGAAGCTTTCTTT,CASSADSYNTEAFF
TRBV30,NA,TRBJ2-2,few,TGTGCCTGGAACACAGGCGGGGGCCACGCCGGGGAGCTGTTTTTT,CAWNTGGGHAGELFF
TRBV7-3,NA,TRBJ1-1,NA,TGTGCCAGCAGCCCAGAACTGAACACTGAAGCTTTCTTT,CASSPELNTEAFF
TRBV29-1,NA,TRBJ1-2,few,TGCAGCGTTGAAGGCCGGGGGGATCTCATCAACTATGGCTACACCTTC,CSVEGRGDLINYGYTF
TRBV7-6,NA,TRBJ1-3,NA,TGTGCCAGCAGCTTAGCGCGGAAACCCGAATCTGGAAACACCATATATTTT,CASSLARKPESGNTIYF
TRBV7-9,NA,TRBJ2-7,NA,TGTGCCAGCAGCTCCCATCGGACAACTTTTTCCTACGAGCAGTACTTC,CASSSHRTTFSYEQYF
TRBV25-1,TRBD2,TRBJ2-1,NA,TGTGCCAGCAAAGGACTAGCGGGGGACAATGAGCAGTTCTTC,CASKGLAGDNEQFF